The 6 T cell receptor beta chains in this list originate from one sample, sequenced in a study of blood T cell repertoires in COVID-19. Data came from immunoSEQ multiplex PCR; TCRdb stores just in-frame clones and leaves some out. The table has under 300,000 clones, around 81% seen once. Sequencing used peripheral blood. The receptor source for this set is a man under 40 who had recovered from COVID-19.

Written as DNA, the CDR3 is TGTGCCATCAGTGAGTCGGAGGAGTCGCAGTATTTT. Translated, it gives CAISESEESQYF. The rearrangement joins TRBV10-3 to TRBJ2-3; D might be TRBD2 (5 bases). Germline CDR1 ENHRY, CDR2 SYGVKD. This CDR3 has 12 amino acids. Trimming shortened V by 0 bases and J by 10 bases, and 8 bases separated the two germline ends.

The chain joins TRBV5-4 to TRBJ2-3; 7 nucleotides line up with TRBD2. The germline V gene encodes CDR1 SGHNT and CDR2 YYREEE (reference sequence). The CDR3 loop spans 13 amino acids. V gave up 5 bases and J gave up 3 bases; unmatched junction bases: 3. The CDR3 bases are TGTGCCAGCAGGAGGGAGGGGACAGATACGCAGTATTTT. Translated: CASRREGTDTQYF.

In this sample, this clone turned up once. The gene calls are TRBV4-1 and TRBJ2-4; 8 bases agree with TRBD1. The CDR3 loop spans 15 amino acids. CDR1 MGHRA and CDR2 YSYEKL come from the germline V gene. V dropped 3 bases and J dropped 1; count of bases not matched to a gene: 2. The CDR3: CASSQRQGAKNIQYF. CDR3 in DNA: TGCGCCAGCAGCCAGAGACAGGGGGCCAAAAACATTCAGTACTTC.

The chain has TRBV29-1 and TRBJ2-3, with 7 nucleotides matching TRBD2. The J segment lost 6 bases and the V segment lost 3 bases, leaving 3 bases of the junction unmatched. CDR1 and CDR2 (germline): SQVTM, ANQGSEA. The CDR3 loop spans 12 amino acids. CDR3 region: CSVEWGGDTQYF. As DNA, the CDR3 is TGCAGCGTTGAGTGGGGGGGGGATACGCAGTATTTT.

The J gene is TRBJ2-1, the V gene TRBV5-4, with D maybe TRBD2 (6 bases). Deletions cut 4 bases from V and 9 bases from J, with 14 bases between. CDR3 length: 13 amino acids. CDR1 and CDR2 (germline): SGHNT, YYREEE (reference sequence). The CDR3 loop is CASSGSGEPEQFF. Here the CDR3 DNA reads TGTGCCAGCAGCGGGTCGGGGGAACCTGAGCAGTTCTTC.

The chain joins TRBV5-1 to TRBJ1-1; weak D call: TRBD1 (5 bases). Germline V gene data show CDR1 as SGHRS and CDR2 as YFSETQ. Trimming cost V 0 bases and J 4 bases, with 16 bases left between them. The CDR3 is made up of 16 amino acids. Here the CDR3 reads CASSLGQFGASTEAFF. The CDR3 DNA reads TGCGCCAGCAGCTTGGGACAGTTCGGTGCGAGCACTGAAGCTTTCTTT.